This T cell receptor beta chain was profiled in a study of early T cells in non-severe SARS-CoV-2 infection. Regarding the study as a whole: Using VDJdb, the matching emphasized anti-spike CD8 responses while missing private and CD4 specificities.

About this clonotype: What it binds is unknown.

Unique molecular identifier tags were affixed to discrete cDNA molecules. TCRdb re-called the 5' RACE reads with MiXCR, one entry per CDR3 protein. The data contain approximately 66,000 distinct CDR3 sequences, about 12% of them singletons. The CDR3 extends over 15 amino acids. The V gene's germline CDR1 is SGHTA and CDR2 FQGNSA. V was pared by 0 bases and J by 3 bases, with 2 bases of the junction left unmatched. The genes are TRBV7-2 and TRBJ2-5; 9 bases are a match to TRBD2. Sequenced here: whole blood, sampled at baseline. The TCR comes from an adult who was a healthcare worker with PCR-confirmed SARS-CoV-2 infection or an uninfected control (not recorded which). The donor label of this sample is uncertain. This chain's CDR3 is CASSLAGTSKETQYF. The CDR3 DNA reads as TGTGCCAGCAGCTTAGCCGGGACTAGCAAAGAGACCCAGTACTTC.